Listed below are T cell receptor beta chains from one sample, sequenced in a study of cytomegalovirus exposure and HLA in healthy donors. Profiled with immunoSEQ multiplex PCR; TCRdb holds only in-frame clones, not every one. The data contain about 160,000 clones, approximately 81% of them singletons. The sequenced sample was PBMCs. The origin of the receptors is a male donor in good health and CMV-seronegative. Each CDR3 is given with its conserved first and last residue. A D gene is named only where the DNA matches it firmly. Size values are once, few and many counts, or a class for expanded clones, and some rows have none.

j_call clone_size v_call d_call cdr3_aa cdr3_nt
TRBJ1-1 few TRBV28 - CASRAGNTEAFF TGTGCCAGCAGGGCGGGGAACACTGAAGCTTTCTTT
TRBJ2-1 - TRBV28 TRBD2 CASSSGAGGNEQFF TGTGCCAGCAGTTCTGGGGCGGGAGGAAATGAGCAGTTCTTC
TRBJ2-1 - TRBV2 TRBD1 CARGDSYNEQFF TGTGCCAGGGGGGACAGCTACAATGAGCAGTTCTTC
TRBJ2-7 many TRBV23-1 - CASSQSSDF TGCGCCAGCAGTCAATCATCGGACTTC
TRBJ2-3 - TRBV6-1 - CASSENLPAGTTQYF TGTGCCAGCAGTGAAAATCTCCCCGCGGGGACTACGCAGTATTTT
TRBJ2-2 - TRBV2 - CASRESLGQNTGELFF TGTGCCAGCAGGGAGAGTCTGGGGCAGAACACCGGGGAGCTGTTTTTT
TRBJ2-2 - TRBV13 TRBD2 CASSPPSGRARTGELFF TGTGCCAGCAGCCCACCTAGCGGGAGGGCCCGCACCGGGGAGCTGTTTTTT
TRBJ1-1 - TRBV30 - CAWSVGEGSSAFF TGTGCCTGGAGTGTTGGGGAGGGGTCATCGGCTTTCTTT
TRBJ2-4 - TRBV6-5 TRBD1 CASSRQGDKNIQYF TGTGCCAGCAGTCGACAGGGAGACAAAAACATTCAGTACTTC
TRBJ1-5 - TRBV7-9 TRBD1 CASSLGGQGDQPQHF TGTGCCAGCAGCTTAGGGGGACAGGGAGATCAGCCCCAGCATTTT
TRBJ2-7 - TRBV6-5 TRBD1 CASSYSSQGAYEQYF TGTGCCAGCAGTTACTCGAGTCAGGGGGCCTACGAGCAGTACTTC
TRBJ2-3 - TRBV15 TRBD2 CATSRDSLTSGRVSTDTQYF TGTGCCACCAGCAGAGATTCACTGACTAGCGGGAGGGTCAGCACAGATACGCAGTATTTT
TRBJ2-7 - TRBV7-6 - CASSQIPRGTGEQYF TGTGCCAGCAGTCAAATCCCCAGGGGAACAGGCGAGCAGTACTTC
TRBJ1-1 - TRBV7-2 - CASSPSMNTEAFF TGTGCCAGCAGCCCATCTATGAACACTGAAGCTTTCTTT
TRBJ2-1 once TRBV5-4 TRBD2 CASSLGLADNNEQFF TGTGCCAGCAGCTTGGGACTAGCGGATAACAATGAGCAGTTCTTC
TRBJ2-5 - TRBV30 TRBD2 CAWSQISGGLETQYF TGTGCCTGGAGTCAGATTAGCGGGGGACTAGAGACCCAGTACTTC
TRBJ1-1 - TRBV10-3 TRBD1 CAISESWTGGKMVNTEAFF TGTGCCATCAGTGAGTCGTGGACAGGGGGCAAAATGGTGAACACTGAAGCTTTCTTT
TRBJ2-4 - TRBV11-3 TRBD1 CASSTSGTGRDIQYF TGTGCCAGCAGCACTTCCGGGACAGGGAGGGACATTCAGTACTTC
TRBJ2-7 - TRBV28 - CASSPGDVTLYEQYF TGTGCCAGCAGCCCAGGGGACGTGACCCTCTACGAGCAGTACTTC
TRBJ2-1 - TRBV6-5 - CASSLRGTTEQFF TGTGCCAGCAGCCTTAGGGGGACAACTGAGCAGTTCTTC
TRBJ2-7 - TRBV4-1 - CASSQEARGSDEQYF TGCGCCAGCAGCCAAGAGGCCAGGGGCTCTGACGAGCAGTACTTC
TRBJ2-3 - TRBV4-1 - CASSQKTSQADTQYF TGCGCCAGCAGCCAAAAGACTAGTCAGGCAGATACGCAGTATTTT
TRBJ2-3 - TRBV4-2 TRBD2 CASSQPRLAPPLMREGTDTQYF TGTGCCAGCAGCCAGCCCCGCCTAGCACCCCCCCTAATGCGGGAGGGCACAGATACGCAGTATTTT
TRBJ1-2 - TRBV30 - CAWSVWGGYGYTF TGTGCCTGGAGTGTATGGGGCGGCTATGGCTACACCTTC
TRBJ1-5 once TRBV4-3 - CASSQDSQGWQPQHF TGCGCCAGCAGCCAAGATTCTCAGGGCTGGCAGCCCCAGCATTTT